This T cell receptor beta chain was recovered during a study of blood T cell repertoires in COVID-19. Assay used: immunoSEQ multiplex PCR; TCRdb lists only in-frame clones, some missing. The sample comprises about 120,000 clones, 75% to 90% of which are singletons, and roughly 30% rests with the top ten. CDR1 and CDR2 (germline): SNHLY, FYNNEI. After removal of 6 bases from V and 4 bases from J, the junction contained 8 bases not matched to a gene. The CDR3 extends over 14 amino acids. The chain has TRBV2 and TRBJ2-7, with TRBD1 matching over 8 bases. This receptor was obtained from a woman in her 70s with acute or convalescent COVID-19. The sample comprised peripheral blood. CDR3: CASSSRTGSYEQYF. The CDR3 nucleotides read TGTGCCAGCAGCAGCCGGACAGGGAGTTACGAGCAGTACTTC.